The TCR beta chain under discussion was sequenced for a study of blood T cell repertoires in COVID-19. Study-level background: Samples taken during acute and convalescent COVID-19 were collected in the United States, Italy and Spain. T cells, B-cell-depleted T cells, or PBMCs provided the cDNA or gDNA that served as material.

The germline V gene has CDR1 LNHDA and CDR2 SQIVND (reference sequence). V lost 7 bases and J lost 1, with 5 bases in between. The CDR3 has 13 amino acids. The data were produced by immunoSEQ multiplex PCR, yet TCRdb's version contains in-frame clones alone and is incomplete. The data contain around 56,000 clones, 80% to 90% of them singletons. This TCR came from a man aged 55 to 70 with active or convalescent COVID-19. V and J are TRBV19 and TRBJ2-6, with D hard to call. Sequencing used peripheral blood. The CDR3 reads CASTLSGANVLTF. DNA for the CDR3: TGTGCCAGTACCTTATCTGGGGCCAACGTCCTGACTTTC.